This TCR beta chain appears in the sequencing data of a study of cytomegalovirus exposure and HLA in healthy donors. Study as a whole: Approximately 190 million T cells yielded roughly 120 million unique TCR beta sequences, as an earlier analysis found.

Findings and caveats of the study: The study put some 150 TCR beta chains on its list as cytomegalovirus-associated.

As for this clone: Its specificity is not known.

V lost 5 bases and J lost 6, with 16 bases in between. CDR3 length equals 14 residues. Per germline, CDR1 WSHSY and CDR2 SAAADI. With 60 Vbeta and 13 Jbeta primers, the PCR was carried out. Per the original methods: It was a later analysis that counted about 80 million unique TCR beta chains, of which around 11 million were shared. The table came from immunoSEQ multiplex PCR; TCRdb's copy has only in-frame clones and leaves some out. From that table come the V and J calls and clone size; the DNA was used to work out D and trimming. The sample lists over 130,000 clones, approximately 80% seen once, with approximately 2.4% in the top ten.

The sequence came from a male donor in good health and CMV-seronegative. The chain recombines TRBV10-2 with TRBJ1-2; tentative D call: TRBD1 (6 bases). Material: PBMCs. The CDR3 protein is CASSLAGVGDGYTF. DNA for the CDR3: TGCGCCAGCAGTCTAGCAGGGGTAGGTGATGGCTACACCTTC.